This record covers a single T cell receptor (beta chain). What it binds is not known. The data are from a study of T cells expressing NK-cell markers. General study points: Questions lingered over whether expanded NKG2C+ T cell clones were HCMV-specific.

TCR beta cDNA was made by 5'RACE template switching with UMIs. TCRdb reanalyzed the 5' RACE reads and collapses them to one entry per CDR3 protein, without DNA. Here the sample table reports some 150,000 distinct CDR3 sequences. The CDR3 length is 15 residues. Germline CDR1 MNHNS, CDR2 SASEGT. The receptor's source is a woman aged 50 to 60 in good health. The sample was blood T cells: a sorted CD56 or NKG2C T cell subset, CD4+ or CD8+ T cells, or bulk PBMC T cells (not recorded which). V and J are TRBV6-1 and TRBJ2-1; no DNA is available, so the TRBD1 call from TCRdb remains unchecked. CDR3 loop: CASSEGLWGSDEQFF.